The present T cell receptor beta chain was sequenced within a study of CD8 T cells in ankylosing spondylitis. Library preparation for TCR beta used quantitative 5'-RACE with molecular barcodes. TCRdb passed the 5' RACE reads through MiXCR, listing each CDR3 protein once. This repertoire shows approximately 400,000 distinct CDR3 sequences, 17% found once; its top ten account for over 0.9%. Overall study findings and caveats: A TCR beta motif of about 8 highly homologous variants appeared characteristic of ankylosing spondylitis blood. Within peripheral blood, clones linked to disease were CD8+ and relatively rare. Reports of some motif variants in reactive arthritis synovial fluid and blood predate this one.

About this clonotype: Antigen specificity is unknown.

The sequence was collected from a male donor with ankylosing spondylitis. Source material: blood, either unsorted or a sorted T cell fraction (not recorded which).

The CDR3 DNA follows: TGTGCCAGCAGTTCGCAGTTTAGGGGAGGTAACTATGGCTACACCTTC. This codes for CASSSQFRGGNYGYTF. V and J are TRBV12-3 or TRBV12-4 and TRBJ1-2; TRBD1 is a possible D gene (5 bases). Between the trimmed V and J ends, which lost 4 bases and 1 base, there was a span of 16 bases. There are 16 residues in the CDR3.